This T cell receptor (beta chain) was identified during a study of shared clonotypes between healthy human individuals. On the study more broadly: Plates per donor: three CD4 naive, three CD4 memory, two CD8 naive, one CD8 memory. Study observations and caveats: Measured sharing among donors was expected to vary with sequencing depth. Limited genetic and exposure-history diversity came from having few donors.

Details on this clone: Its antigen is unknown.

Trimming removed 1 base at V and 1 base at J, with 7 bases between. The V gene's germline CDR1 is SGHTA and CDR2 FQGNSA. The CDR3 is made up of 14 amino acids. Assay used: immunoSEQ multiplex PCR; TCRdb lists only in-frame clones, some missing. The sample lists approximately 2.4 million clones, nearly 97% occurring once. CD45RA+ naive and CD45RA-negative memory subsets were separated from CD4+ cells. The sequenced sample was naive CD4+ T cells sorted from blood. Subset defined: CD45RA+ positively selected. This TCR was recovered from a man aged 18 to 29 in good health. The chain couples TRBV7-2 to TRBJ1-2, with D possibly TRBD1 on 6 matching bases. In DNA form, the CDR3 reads TGTGCCAGCAGCTTAGTGGACAGTAACTATGGCTACACCTTC. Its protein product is CASSLVDSNYGYTF. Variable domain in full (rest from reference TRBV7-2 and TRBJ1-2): GAGVSQSPSNKVTEKGKDVELRCDPISGHTALYWYRQSLGQGLEFLIYFQGNSAPDKSGLPSDRFSAERTGGSVSTLTIQRTQQEDSAVYLCASSLVDSNYGYTFGSGTRLTVV.